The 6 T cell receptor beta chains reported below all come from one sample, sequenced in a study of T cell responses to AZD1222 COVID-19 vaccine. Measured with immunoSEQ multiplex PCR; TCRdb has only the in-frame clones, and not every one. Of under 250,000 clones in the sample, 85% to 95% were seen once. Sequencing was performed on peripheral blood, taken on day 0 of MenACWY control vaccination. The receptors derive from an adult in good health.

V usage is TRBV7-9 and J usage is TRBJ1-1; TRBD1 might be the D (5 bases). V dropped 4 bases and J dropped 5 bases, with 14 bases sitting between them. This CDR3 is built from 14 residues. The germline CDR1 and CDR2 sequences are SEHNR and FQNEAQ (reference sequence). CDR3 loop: CASSSLGEGTEAFF. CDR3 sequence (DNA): TGTGCCAGCAGCTCCCTAGGGGAGGGGACTGAAGCTTTCTTT.

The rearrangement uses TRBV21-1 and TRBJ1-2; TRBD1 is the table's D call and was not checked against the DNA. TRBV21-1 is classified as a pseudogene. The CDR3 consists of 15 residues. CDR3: CASSPQGPFNYGYTF. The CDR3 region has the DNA TGTGCCAGCAGCCCTCAGGGGCCCTTCAACTATGGCTACACCTTC.

CDR3 bases: TGTGCCAGCAGGAAACTAGCGGGCGGTACCGGGGAGCTGTTTTTT. Protein sequence: CASRKLAGGTGELFF. The chain employs TRBV6-5 and TRBJ2-2, with TRBD2 identical over 9 bases. This CDR3 region has 15 residues. V shed 6 bases and J 5 bases; nucleotides not matched to a gene: 7. CDR1 and CDR2 from the germline V gene are MNHEY and SVGAGI.

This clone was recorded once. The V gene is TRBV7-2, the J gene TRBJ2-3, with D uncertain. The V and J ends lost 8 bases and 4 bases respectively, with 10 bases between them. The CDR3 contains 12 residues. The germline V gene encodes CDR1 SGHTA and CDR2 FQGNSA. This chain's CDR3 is CASRSLADTQYF. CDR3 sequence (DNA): TGTGCCAGCCGTTCCCTTGCAGATACGCAGTATTTT. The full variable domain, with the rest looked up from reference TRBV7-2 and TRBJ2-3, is GAGVSQSPSNKVTEKGKDVELRCDPISGHTALYWYRQSLGQGLEFLIYFQGNSAPDKSGLPSDRFSAERTGGSVSTLTIQRTQQEDSAVYLCASRSLADTQYFGPGTRLTVL.

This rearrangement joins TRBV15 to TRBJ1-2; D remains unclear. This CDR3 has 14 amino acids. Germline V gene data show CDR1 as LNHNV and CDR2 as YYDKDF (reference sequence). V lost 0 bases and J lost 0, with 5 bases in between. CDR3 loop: CATSRDSTNYGYTF. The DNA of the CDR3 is TGTGCCACCAGCAGAGACAGCACTAACTATGGCTACACCTTC.

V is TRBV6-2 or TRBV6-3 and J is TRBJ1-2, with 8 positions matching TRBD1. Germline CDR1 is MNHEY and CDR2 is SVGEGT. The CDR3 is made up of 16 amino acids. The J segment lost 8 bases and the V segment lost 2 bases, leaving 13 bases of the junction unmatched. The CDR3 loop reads CASSYGGIDRGNGYTF. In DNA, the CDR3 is TGTGCCAGCAGTTACGGGGGGATCGACAGGGGAAACGGCTACACCTTC.